This T cell receptor beta chain originates from a study of cytomegalovirus exposure and HLA in healthy donors. Study outcomes and limitations: In vitro checks showed that a few CMV-associated chains really do target CMV antigens. Donor immune exposure was known only as CMV serostatus. Analysis performed later showed TCR beta chains linked to HLA being more clonally expanded than equally common others.

The PCR was carried out with 60 Vbeta primers and 13 Jbeta primers. TCRdb's table, derived via immunoSEQ multiplex PCR, lists solely in-frame clones and lacks some. The table includes roughly 100,000 clones, around three quarters detected once. The V and J ends lost 2 bases and 0 bases respectively, with 10 bases between them. The CDR3 has 15 amino acids. Germline V gene data show CDR1 as SGHAT and CDR2 as FQNNGV. With respect to this clone: Its target is not known.

This sequence originates from a middle-aged man in good health and CMV-seronegative. The sample consisted of PBMCs. This chain connects TRBV11-2 to TRBJ2-5; D not certain. DNA for the CDR3: TGTGCCAGCAGCTTAAGACGAGACAACCAAGAGACCCAGTACTTC. Translation: CASSLRRDNQETQYF.